These 10 T cell receptor beta chains originate from one sample sequenced in a study of cytotoxic CD8 clonotypes in ibrutinib-treated CLL. Some clones are missing from TCRdb's copy, which holds only in-frame ones; the method was immunoSEQ multiplex PCR. This sample has some 170,000 clones, with 70% to 90% found just once. The specimen comprised PBMCs, sampled at disease progression, from a patient treated with ibrutinib. All receptors come from a human donor with chronic lymphocytic leukemia.

V and J are TRBV28 and TRBJ1-3; no clear D gene. V lost 8 bases and J lost 0, with 8 bases in between. This CDR3 region has 13 residues. Germline assignment: CDR1 MDHEN and CDR2 SYDVKM. The CDR3 protein is CASCTRSGNTIYF. Written as DNA, the CDR3 is TGTGCCAGCTGTACACGCTCTGGAAACACCATATATTTT.

This clone was recorded only once. The V call is TRBV11-3, the J call TRBJ2-7, with D possibly TRBD2 on 5 matching bases. The V and J ends lost 6 bases and 6 bases respectively, with 15 bases between them. Germline assignment: CDR1 SGHNT and CDR2 YENEEA. The length of the CDR3 is 13 residues. The CDR3 DNA reads TGTGCCAGCAGGGACCCGGGAACCGCCGAGCAGTACTTC. Translated: CASRDPGTAEQYF.

The chain employs TRBV7-3 and TRBJ2-5, with 12 bases fitting TRBD1. CDR1 SGHTA and CDR2 FQGTGA come from the germline V gene. With V trimmed by 3 bases and J by 5 bases, 4 bases remained unmatched. The CDR3 length is 15 residues. The CDR3 loop reads CASSLGDRGLETQYF. Written as DNA, the CDR3 is TGTGCCAGCAGCTTGGGGGACAGGGGGCTGGAGACCCAGTACTTC.

The chain has TRBV15 and TRBJ2-1; 10 bases align to TRBD2. Germline lookup yields CDR1 LNHNV and CDR2 YYDKDF (reference sequence). CDR3 length: 16 residues. V gave up 1 base and J gave up 7 bases; unmatched junction bases: 7. The CDR3 sequence: CATSRALAGVGNEQFF. The DNA for the CDR3 is TGTGCCACCAGCAGAGCCCTAGCGGGAGTGGGAAATGAGCAGTTCTTC.

The chain joins TRBV19 to TRBJ1-2, with a possible D match to TRBD1 (5 bases). Germline loops: CDR1 LNHDA, CDR2 SQIVND (reference sequence). V dropped 1 base and J dropped 4 bases, with 10 bases sitting between them. CDR3 size: 14 residues. CDR3 nucleotides: TGTGCCAGTAGTATAGCAGGGTTTGGCTATGGCTACACCTTC. The encoded protein is CASSIAGFGYGYTF. The variable domain in full, with the rest retrieved from reference TRBV19 and TRBJ1-2, is DGGITQSPKYLFRKEGQNVTLSCEQNLNHDAMYWYRQDPGQGLRLIYYSQIVNDFQKGDIAEGYSVSREKKESFPLTVTSAQKNPTAFYLCASSIAGFGYGYTFGSGTRLTVV.

CDR3 nucleotide sequence: TGTGCCAGTAGTACTTGGGCTAGCGGGAGCCCCGGGGAGCTGTTTTTT. Its protein is CASSTWASGSPGELFF. The J gene is TRBJ2-2, the V gene TRBV19, with 10 bases lining up with TRBD2. Germline CDR1 is LNHDA and CDR2 is SQIVND (reference sequence). This CDR3 contains 16 residues. V lost 4 bases, J lost 6 bases, and 8 bases stayed unmatched.

The chain uses TRBV7-6 and TRBJ1-1; maybe TRBD1 (5 bases). CDR1 and CDR2 (germline): SGHVS, FNYEAQ. With 6 bases removed from V and 1 base from J, the gap between germline ends came to 15 bases. The CDR3 runs 15 residues. In DNA form, the CDR3 reads TGTGCCAGCAGTTACCCGGGACGAAGGAACACTGAAGCTTTCTTT. Translation gives CASSYPGRRNTEAFF.

This clone was observed a handful of times. The chain links TRBV30 to TRBJ1-6; the D is unclear. V was trimmed by 3 bases and J by 6 bases, leaving 9 bases between them. The CDR3 has 13 amino acids. Per the germline V gene, CDR1 is GTSNPN and CDR2 is SVGIG (reference sequence). For the CDR3, the DNA is TGTGCCTGGAGGCCGGCTTCTAATTCACCCCTCCACTTT. Translated: CAWRPASNSPLHF.

The chain links TRBV15 to TRBJ2-7; D is ambiguous. V was trimmed by 1 base and J by 2 bases, leaving 6 bases between them. Germline CDR1 LNHNV, CDR2 YYDKDF (reference sequence). The CDR3 contains 13 residues. CDR3 DNA: TGTGCCACCAGCAGAGCCCTAGCCTACGAGCAGTACTTC. Translation gives CATSRALAYEQYF.

V and J are TRBV13 and TRBJ2-1; D is tentatively TRBD1 or TRBD2 (6 bases each). Germline lookup yields CDR1 PRHDT and CDR2 FYEKMQ (reference sequence). The CDR3 is made up of 13 amino acids. The V end was cut by 5 bases, the J end by 5 bases, with 10 bases between. The CDR3: CASSARGDNEQFF. The DNA of the CDR3 is TGTGCCAGCAGCGCTAGGGGGGACAATGAGCAGTTCTTC.